The 28 T cell receptor beta chains in this list originate from one sample, sequenced in a study of shared clonotypes between healthy human individuals. Profiled with immunoSEQ multiplex PCR; TCRdb holds only in-frame clones, not every one. Here the sample spans approximately 740,000 clones, around 67% being singletons. Source material: memory CD4+ T cells sorted from blood. As to subset: CD45RA-negative fraction. These receptors were taken from a woman younger than 45 in good health.

The CDR3 sequence: CASKWTGEAFF. DNA of the CDR3: TGTGCCAGTAAATGGACAGGGGAAGCTTTCTTT. V is TRBV19 and J is TRBJ1-1; 8 nucleotides agree with TRBD1. The V and J ends lost 7 bases and 8 bases, in that order; junction bases with no gene match: 3. Germline V gives CDR1 LNHDA, CDR2 SQIVND (reference sequence). This CDR3 is built from 11 residues.

This clone was recorded a few times. The rearrangement links TRBV5-1 to TRBJ1-1; possibly TRBD1 for D (6 bases). Germline V lookup: CDR1 SGHRS, CDR2 YFSETQ. CDR3 length: 17 residues. V gave up 2 bases and J gave up 6 bases, with 23 bases separating them. This chain's CDR3 is CASSFGHTGLAQPEAFF. For the CDR3, the DNA is TGCGCCAGCAGCTTTGGGCATACAGGGTTAGCCCAGCCTGAAGCTTTCTTT.

The chain carries TRBV5-1 and TRBJ1-4; 8 bases are a match to TRBD1. Germline CDR1 is SGHRS and CDR2 is YFSETQ. The CDR3 spans 14 residues. V shed 7 bases, J shed 5 bases, and the junction held 7 bases outside the gene matches. The CDR3 reads CASRPGTGNEKLFF. CDR3 in DNA: TGCGCCAGCCGCCCAGGGACAGGCAATGAAAAACTGTTTTTT.

The chain joins TRBV25-1 to TRBJ2-1; TRBD1 or TRBD2 may be the D gene (5 bases each). There are 12 residues in the CDR3. Germline V gene sequence: CDR1 MGHDK, CDR2 SYGVNS. Between the trimmed V and J ends, which lost 2 bases and 10 bases, there was a span of 9 bases. The chain's CDR3 is CASSEEGREQFF. CDR3 in DNA: TGTGCCAGCAGTGAAGAGGGGCGGGAGCAGTTCTTC.

This chain's CDR3 is CASSPRPGQGSYEQYF. The CDR3 region has the DNA TGTGCCAGCAGCCCCCGTCCCGGACAGGGTTCCTACGAGCAGTACTTC. V and J are TRBV7-9 and TRBJ2-7; TRBD1 matches 8 bases. This CDR3 comprises 16 residues. Trimming removed 5 bases from V and 1 base from J; junction bases left unmatched: 10. Germline loops: CDR1 SEHNR, CDR2 FQNEAQ (reference sequence). Supplemented by reference TRBV7-9 and TRBJ2-7, the full variable domain reads DTGVSQNPRHKITKRGQNVTFRCDPISEHNRLYWYRQTLGQGPEFLTYFQNEAQLEKSRLLSDRFSAERPKGSFSTLEIQRTEQGDSAMYLCASSPRPGQGSYEQYFGPGTRLTVT.

This clone appeared a few times. V usage is TRBV7-3 and J usage is TRBJ1-1; TRBD1 aligns across 8 bases. Trimming cost V 4 bases and J 5 bases; bases outside gene matches: 6. The CDR3 spans 14 residues. The germline CDR1 and CDR2 sequences are SGHTA and FQGTGA. DNA for the CDR3: TGTGCCAGCAGCTCAACTGGGACAGGAACTGAAGCTTTCTTT. Translation gives CASSSTGTGTEAFF.

The CDR3 here is CASSVSGTSTDTQYF. The CDR3 coding sequence is TGCGCCAGCAGTGTAAGCGGGACTAGCACAGATACGCAGTATTTT. The chain carries TRBV10-1 and TRBJ2-3; 7 bases map to TRBD2. Germline trimming cut 4 bases from V and 0 bases from J; bases unmatched to any gene: 4. In germline, CDR1 is WNHNN, CDR2 SYGVQD (reference sequence). This CDR3 contains 15 residues.

This chain joins TRBV4-2 and TRBJ2-1; D might be TRBD2 (5 bases). V lost 0 bases and J lost 3, with 9 bases in between. This CDR3 spans 15 amino acids. Germline V CDR1 and CDR2: LGHNA, YNFKEQ. DNA of the CDR3: TGTGCCAGCAGCCAAGATTACCGGGACTACAATGAGCAGTTCTTC. This sequence encodes CASSQDYRDYNEQFF.

This CDR3 is CASSVGPLIGSYEQYF. In DNA, the CDR3 is TGTGCCAGCAGCGTAGGGCCTCTGATTGGGTCCTACGAGCAGTACTTC. This rearrangement joins TRBV9 to TRBJ2-7, with unresolved D. Trimming took off 0 bases at V and 1 base at J, with 14 bases between the two ends. The length of the CDR3 is 16 residues. Per the germline V gene, CDR1 is SGDLS and CDR2 is YYNGEE.

The chain couples TRBV14 to TRBJ2-2; no clear D. V gave up 4 bases and J gave up 4 bases, with 22 bases separating them. Germline V gene sequence: CDR1 SGHDN, CDR2 FVKESK. CDR3 length: 18 residues. DNA of the CDR3: TGTGCCAGCAGCCCCCTCCGGGCTTTCTCATACACCACCGGGGAGCTGTTTTTT. Encoded protein: CASSPLRAFSYTTGELFF.

CDR3 DNA: TGCGCCAGCAGCCCGGGACAGGGGGCAACTTACGAGCAGTACTTC. Encoded protein: CASSPGQGATYEQYF. The genes are TRBV4-1 and TRBJ2-5, with 12 nucleotides matching TRBD1. The J call is uncertain, as TRBJ2-7 better fits the DNA end. This CDR3 is 15 amino acids long. CDR1 and CDR2 (germline): MGHRA, YSYEKL.

The chain is built from TRBV5-5 and TRBJ2-7; 8 bases fit TRBD1. Per germline, CDR1 SGHKS and CDR2 YYEKEE (reference sequence). The ends lost 4 bases at V and 5 bases at J; junction bases unmatched: 17. The CDR3 loop spans 17 amino acids. The CDR3 nucleotides are TGTGCCAGCAGCGCCGACCACGGGACAGGTCAGTCCCACGAGCAGTACTTC. It specifies CASSADHGTGQSHEQYF.

DNA for the CDR3: TGTGCCAGTAGTATTCAACGAGGGACAGTCTCTGGCTACACCTTC. This translates into CASSIQRGTVSGYTF. The V call is TRBV19, the J call TRBJ1-2; TRBD1 matches at 7 bases. This CDR3 has 15 amino acids. Trimming at V came to 3 bases and at J to 7 bases, leaving 11 bases not matched to a gene. The V gene's germline CDR1 is LNHDA and CDR2 SQIVND (reference sequence).

The rearrangement joins TRBV30 to TRBJ1-5, with 7 bases matching TRBD1. The CDR3 runs 18 residues. V dropped 2 bases and J dropped 0; count of bases not matched to a gene: 13. Germline V gene data show CDR1 as GTSNPN and CDR2 as SVGIG (reference sequence). CDR3 bases: TGTGCCTGGAGTCCAGCCGGGACAGCCCTGTATAGCAATCAGCCCCAGCATTTT. It codes for CAWSPAGTALYSNQPQHF.

The chain links TRBV27 to TRBJ2-3; 8 nucleotides line up with TRBD1. CDR3 length equals 15 residues. Losses at the gene ends were 5 bases for V and 4 bases for J; bases not matched to a gene: 8. The germline CDR1 and CDR2 sequences are MNHEY and SMNVEV (reference sequence). Here the CDR3 reads CASSHKQGGSDTQYF. For the CDR3, the DNA is TGTGCCAGCAGTCACAAACAGGGGGGATCAGATACGCAGTATTTT.

The CDR3 bases are TGTGCCAGCAGCAAGATGCTGGGACAGGGGGATGAAAAACTGTTTTTT. Amino acids: CASSKMLGQGDEKLFF. The chain recombines TRBV21-1 with TRBJ1-4; the table's D call of TRBD1 was not tested on the DNA. TRBV21-1 represents a pseudogene. The length of the CDR3 is 16 residues.

This rearrangement joins TRBV6-1 to TRBJ1-5; no definite D call. V dropped 6 bases and J dropped 7 bases, with 13 bases sitting between them. Per the germline V gene, CDR1 is MNHNS and CDR2 is SASEGT. The CDR3 extends over 13 amino acids. The CDR3: CASRTMNRQPQHF. DNA of the CDR3: TGTGCCAGCAGAACCATGAACAGACAGCCCCAGCATTTT.

The chain employs TRBV7-9 and TRBJ2-7; weak D call: TRBD1 (6 bases). CDR1 and CDR2 (germline): SEHNR, FQNEAQ (reference sequence). V gave up 2 bases and J gave up 13 bases, with 15 bases separating them. CDR3 length equals 12 residues. The CDR3 sequence: CASSLMRQAPYF. The CDR3 region has the DNA TGTGCCAGCAGCTTAATGAGACAGGCCCCCTACTTC.

The J gene is TRBJ2-5, the V gene TRBV19; D unresolved. CDR1 and CDR2 from the germline V gene are LNHDA and SQIVND (reference sequence). CDR3 length: 12 amino acids. Trimming removed 1 base at V and 4 bases at J, with 4 bases between. The CDR3 nucleotides are TGTGCCAGTAGTATAGGAGGAGAGACCCAGTACTTC. It yields the protein CASSIGGETQYF. The full variable domain, its missing parts supplied by reference TRBV19 and TRBJ2-5, is DGGITQSPKYLFRKEGQNVTLSCEQNLNHDAMYWYRQDPGQGLRLIYYSQIVNDFQKGDIAEGYSVSREKKESFPLTVTSAQKNPTAFYLCASSIGGETQYFGPGTRLLVL.

The chain couples TRBV27 to TRBJ2-7; weak D call: TRBD2 (5 bases). The CDR3 contains 14 residues. Germline V gives CDR1 MNHEY, CDR2 SMNVEV (reference sequence). V lost 5 bases to trimming and J lost 5 bases, with 16 bases between them. The CDR3 reads CASSAFNGMNEQYF. The DNA for the CDR3 is TGTGCCAGCAGTGCTTTCAACGGGATGAACGAGCAGTACTTC.

The V and J genes are TRBV28 and TRBJ2-2, with 11 positions matching TRBD1. Unmatched junction bases numbered 2, after V lost 6 bases and J lost 5 bases. CDR1 and CDR2 from the germline V gene are MDHEN and SYDVKM. This CDR3 has 14 residues. The CDR3 loop reads CASRDRGRTGELFF. CDR3 coding DNA: TGTGCCAGCAGGGACAGGGGGCGGACCGGGGAGCTGTTTTTT.

The rearrangement uses TRBV7-9 and TRBJ2-7; D is unresolved. Deletions cut 4 bases from V and 4 bases from J, with 8 bases between. There are 12 residues in the CDR3. Germline V CDR1 and CDR2: SEHNR, FQNEAQ (reference sequence). The CDR3 sequence: CASSYGDYEQYF. CDR3 DNA sequence: TGTGCCAGCAGCTATGGGGATTACGAGCAGTACTTC. Full variable domain (remainder filled in from reference TRBV7-9 and TRBJ2-7): DTGVSQNPRHKITKRGQNVTFRCDPISEHNRLYWYRQTLGQGPEFLTYFQNEAQLEKSRLLSDRFSAERPKGSFSTLEIQRTEQGDSAMYLCASSYGDYEQYFGPGTRLTVT.

In the case of this clone: This clone may be a read error of a much larger clone one base away. This chain joins TRBV18 and TRBJ1-1; tentatively, D is TRBD1 (5 bases). CDR3 size: 15 residues. Germline CDR1 is KGHSH and CDR2 is LQKENI. Written as DNA, the CDR3 is TGTGCCAGCTCACCAGGAGGGACGGCGAACACTGGAGCTTTCTTT. Amino acids: CASSPGGTANTGAFF.

The genes are TRBV4-2 and TRBJ1-4; the D is unclear. The CDR3 has 15 residues. Germline-derived CDR1 and CDR2 are LGHNA and YNFKEQ. The ends were cut back, 1 base at V and 7 bases at J, with 13 bases in the middle. The chain's CDR3 is CASSQGGGSLEKLFF. Here the CDR3 DNA reads TGTGCCAGCAGCCAAGGGGGAGGGTCCCTTGAAAAACTGTTTTTT.

This clone was found a few times. The V call is TRBV28, the J call TRBJ1-2; D ambiguous. The CDR3 loop spans 13 amino acids. Germline CDR1 reads MDHEN; CDR2 reads SYDVKM. The V end lost 6 bases, the J end lost 0 bases, and 8 bases lay between the germline ends. The DNA for the CDR3 is TGTGCCAGCAGAACGACTGCTAACTATGGCTACACCTTC. Its translation: CASRTTANYGYTF.

This chain uses TRBV29-1 with TRBJ2-1; the match to TRBD2 covers 8 bases. Looked up from germline, CDR1 is SQVTM and CDR2 is ANQGSEA. This CDR3 comprises 13 residues. J gave up 9 bases and V 4 bases, and 8 bases lay outside the gene matches. CDR3 sequence (DNA): TGCAGCGTTGCCCAACTAGCGGCAGGTGAGCAGTTCTTC. Its protein product is CSVAQLAAGEQFF.

A word on this clone: One junction end disagrees with the germline gene, perhaps due to a read error. The CDR3 DNA reads as TGCGCCAGCAGCTTGGTTGGGGCTTCCTCCGAGCAGTACTTC. Translated, it gives CASSLVGASSEQYF. The chain has TRBV5-1 and TRBJ2-7; D is perhaps TRBD1 (5 bases). The CDR3 covers 14 residues. The V gene's germline CDR1 is SGHRS and CDR2 YFSETQ.

This clone was seen at least ten times. This chain links TRBV4-1 with TRBJ2-1; 8 nucleotides line up with TRBD2. Looked up from germline, CDR1 is MGHRA and CDR2 is YSYEKL. CDR3 length: 17 residues. Trimming removed 3 bases from V and 4 bases from J; junction bases left unmatched: 11. The CDR3 nucleotides read TGCGCCAGCAGCCAGCCTATAATAGCGGGGAAATACAATGAGCAGTTCTTC. It is translated as CASSQPIIAGKYNEQFF.